A selection of T cell receptor beta chains follows, all from one sample in a study of prognosis after radiotherapy for stage I lung cancer. MiXCR was run by TCRdb on the multiplex PCR reads, yielding one entry per CDR3 protein. The sample shows 30,000 or so distinct CDR3 sequences, about 29% of them seen only once. The sample in question was PBMCs, obtained before or after stereotactic body radiation therapy (not recorded which). These TCRs come from a donor at least 50 years old with non-small cell lung cancer. Both conserved end residues are part of each CDR3. The order of the fields is J gene, clone size, V gene, D gene, CDR3 protein, CDR3 DNA. The D gene is left open where the match is weak. Some rows have no size entry. The others give once, few or many, or a class for an expanded clone.

>TRBJ2-3|.|TRBV10-2|TRBD2
CASMGLAVGVGTDTQYF
TGCGCCAGCATGGGACTAGCGGTAGGGGTCGGCACAGACACGCAGTATTTT
>TRBJ2-1|.|TRBV27|TRBD1
CASSFRYTGVANEQFF
TGTGCCAGCAGTTTTCGATATACAGGGGTCGCAAATGAGCAGTTCTTC
>TRBJ2-1|many|TRBV6-1|.
CASSEYESGEQFF
TGTGCCAGCAGTGAATATGAGTCGGGTGAGCAGTTCTTC
>TRBJ2-3|.|TRBV2|.
CASSRALRHVDTQYF
TGTGCCAGCAGTCGGGCGTTGCGACACGTGGATACGCAGTATTTT
>TRBJ2-6|many|TRBV19|TRBD1
CASSVDRAGANVLTF
TGTGCCAGTAGTGTTGACAGGGCTGGGGCCAACGTCCTGACTTTC
>TRBJ1-6|many|TRBV27|.
CASSAGSSYNSPLHF
TGTGCCAGCAGTGCAGGGAGCTCCTATAATTCACCCCTCCACTTT
>TRBJ2-7|.|TRBV6-1|.
CASSLRGVSYQHYF
TGTGCCAGCAGCCTGCGGGGAGTATCCTACCAGCATTACTTC
>TRBJ2-3|many|TRBV7-3|.
CASSPRDATDTQYF
TGTGCCAGCAGCCCGCGGGACGCCACAGATACGCAGTATTTT
>TRBJ2-3|many|TRBV19|.
CASSIPSRGHRGDTQYF
TGTGCCAGTAGTATTCCTTCCCGGGGCCACCGGGGGGATACGCAGTATTTT
>TRBJ1-6|many|TRBV6-1|TRBD1
CASSLRTGVYNSPLHF
TGTGCCAGCAGCCTAAGGACAGGAGTTTATAATTCACCCCTCCACTTT
>TRBJ2-3|.|TRBV20-1|.
CSARETEVAQYF
TGCAGTGCTAGAGAGACCGAAGTAGCGCAGTATTTT
>TRBJ2-7|many|TRBV20-1|TRBD2
CSAAQGGRADEQYF
TGCAGTGCCGCCCAGGGCGGGAGGGCCGACGAGCAGTACTTC
>TRBJ1-1|.|TRBV19|.
CASSWGGTEAFF
TGTGCCAGTAGCTGGGGAGGCACTGAAGCTTTCTTT
>TRBJ1-2|.|TRBV28|.
CASSPGGGYYGYTF
TGTGCCAGCAGTCCTGGAGGGGGGTACTATGGCTACACCTTC
>TRBJ1-1|many|TRBV30|.
CAWSVDRNTEAFF
TGTGCCTGGAGTGTAGATCGGAACACTGAAGCTTTCTTT
>TRBJ2-6|once|TRBV27|.
CASSPETSGDNVLTF
TGTGCGAGCAGCCCCGAGACGTCCGGGGACAACGTCCTGACTTTC
>TRBJ1-1|few|TRBV4-3|.
CASSQAPGGLAEAFF
TGCGCCAGCAGCCAAGCCCCTGGGGGGTTGGCTGAAGCTTTCTTT